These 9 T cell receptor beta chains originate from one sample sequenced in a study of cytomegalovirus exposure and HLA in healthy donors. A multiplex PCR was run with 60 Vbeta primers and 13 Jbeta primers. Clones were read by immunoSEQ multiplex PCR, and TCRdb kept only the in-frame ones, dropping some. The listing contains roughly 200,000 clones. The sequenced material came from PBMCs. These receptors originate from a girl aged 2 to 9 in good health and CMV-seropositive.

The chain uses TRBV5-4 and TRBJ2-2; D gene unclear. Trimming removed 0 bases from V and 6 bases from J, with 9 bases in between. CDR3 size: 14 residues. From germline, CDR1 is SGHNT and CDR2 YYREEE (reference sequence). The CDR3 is CASSLDLLAGELFF. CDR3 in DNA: TGTGCCAGCAGCTTGGATTTGCTAGCCGGGGAGCTGTTTTTT.

In nucleotides, the CDR3 is TGTGCCAGCAGTCTGGCGGGAGTTGGGCAAGAGACCCAGTACTTC. Protein product: CASSLAGVGQETQYF. J is TRBJ2-5 and V is TRBV2, with TRBD2 matching over 7 bases. V was clipped by 5 bases and J by 2 bases; unmatched bases: 8. The CDR3 totals 15 residues. Germline CDR1 SNHLY, CDR2 FYNNEI.

The CDR3 protein is CASSLGPSSTGELFF. The CDR3, as DNA: TGCGCCAGCAGCTTGGGCCCTTCTAGTACCGGGGAGCTGTTTTTT. The chain has TRBV5-1 and TRBJ2-2; D uncertain. Germline V gene data show CDR1 as SGHRS and CDR2 as YFSETQ. V was pared by 0 bases and J by 5 bases, with 11 bases between. This CDR3 has 15 residues. Based on the CDR3 plus reference TRBV5-1 and TRBJ2-2, the full variable domain is KAGVTQTPRYLIKTRGQQVTLSCSPISGHRSVSWYQQTPGQGLQFLFEYFSETQRNKGNFPGRFSGRQFSNSRSEMNVSTLELGDSALYLCASSLGPSSTGELFFGEGSRLTVL.

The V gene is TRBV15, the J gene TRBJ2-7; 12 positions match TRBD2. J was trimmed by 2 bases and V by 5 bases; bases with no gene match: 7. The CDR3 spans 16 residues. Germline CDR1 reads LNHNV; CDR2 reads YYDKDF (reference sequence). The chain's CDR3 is CATSSRRTSGTYEQYF. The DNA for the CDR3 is TGTGCCACCAGCTCCCGACGGACTAGCGGGACCTACGAGCAGTACTTC.

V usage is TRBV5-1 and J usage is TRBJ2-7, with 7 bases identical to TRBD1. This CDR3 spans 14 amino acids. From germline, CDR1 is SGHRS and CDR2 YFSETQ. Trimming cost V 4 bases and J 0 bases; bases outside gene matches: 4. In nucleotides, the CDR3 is TGCGCCAGCAGCAGGGCAGGGGGCTCCTACGAGCAGTACTTC. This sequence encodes CASSRAGGSYEQYF.

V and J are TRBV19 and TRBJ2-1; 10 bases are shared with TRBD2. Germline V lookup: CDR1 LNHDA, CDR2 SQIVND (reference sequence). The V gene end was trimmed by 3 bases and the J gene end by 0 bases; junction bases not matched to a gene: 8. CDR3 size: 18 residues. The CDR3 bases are TGTGCCAGTAGTATGGGAGGAGGACTAGCGGTCTCCTACAATGAGCAGTTCTTC. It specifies CASSMGGGLAVSYNEQFF.

In DNA, the CDR3 is TGTGCCAGCAGCTCCAAGCGGGCCCTGACCTACGAGCAGTACTTC. It is translated as CASSSKRALTYEQYF. J is TRBJ2-7 and V is TRBV11-3; a weak D match, TRBD2 (6 bases). The CDR3 runs to 15 residues. The V and J ends lost 4 bases and 2 bases respectively, with 15 bases between them. Germline CDR1 is SGHNT and CDR2 is YENEEA. Based on the CDR3 plus reference TRBV11-3 and TRBJ2-7, the full variable domain is EAGVVQSPRYKIIEKKQPVAFWCNPISGHNTLYWYLQNLGQGPELLIRYENEEAVDDSQLPKDRFSAERLKGVDSTLKIQPAELGDSAVYLCASSSKRALTYEQYFGPGTRLTVT.

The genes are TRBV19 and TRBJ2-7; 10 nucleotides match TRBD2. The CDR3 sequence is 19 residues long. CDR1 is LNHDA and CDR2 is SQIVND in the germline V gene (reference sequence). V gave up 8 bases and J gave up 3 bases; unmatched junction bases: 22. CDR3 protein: CASRYLGASGSRPGYEQYF. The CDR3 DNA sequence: TGTGCCAGTCGTTATCTTGGGGCTAGCGGGAGCCGTCCGGGCTACGAGCAGTACTTC.

CDR3 in DNA: TGTGCCAGCAGGAGGGACACAGCTGCAACTAATGAAAAACTGTTTTTT. Its translation is CASRRDTAATNEKLFF. V and J are TRBV2 and TRBJ1-4; D may be TRBD1 (6 bases). Germline V gene data show CDR1 as SNHLY and CDR2 as FYNNEI. This CDR3 contains 16 residues. Trimming took 6 bases from V and 0 from J, leaving 14 bases between them.